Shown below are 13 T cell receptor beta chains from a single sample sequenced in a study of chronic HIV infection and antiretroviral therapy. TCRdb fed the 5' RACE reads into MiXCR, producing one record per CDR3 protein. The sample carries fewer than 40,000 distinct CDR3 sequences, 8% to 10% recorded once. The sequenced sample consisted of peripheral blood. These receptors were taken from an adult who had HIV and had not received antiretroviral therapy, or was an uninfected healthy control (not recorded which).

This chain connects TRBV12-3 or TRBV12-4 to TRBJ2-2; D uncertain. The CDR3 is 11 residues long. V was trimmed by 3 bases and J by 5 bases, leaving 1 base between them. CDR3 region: CASSFTGELFF. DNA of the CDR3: TGTGCCAGCAGTTTTACCGGGGAGCTGTTTTTT.

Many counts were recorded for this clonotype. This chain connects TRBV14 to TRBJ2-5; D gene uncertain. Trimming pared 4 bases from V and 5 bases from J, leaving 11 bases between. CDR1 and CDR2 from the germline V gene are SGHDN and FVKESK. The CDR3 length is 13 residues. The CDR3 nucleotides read TGTGCCAGCAGCCGGAAGGTGTGGGAGACCCAGTACTTC. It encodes CASSRKVWETQYF.

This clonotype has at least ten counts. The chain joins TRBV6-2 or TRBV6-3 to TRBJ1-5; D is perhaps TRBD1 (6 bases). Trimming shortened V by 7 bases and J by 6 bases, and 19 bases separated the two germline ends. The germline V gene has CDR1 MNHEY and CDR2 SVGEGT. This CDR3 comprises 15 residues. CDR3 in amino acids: CASTWTVQRPQPQHF. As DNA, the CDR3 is TGTGCCAGCACCTGGACAGTTCAAAGGCCTCAGCCCCAGCATTTT.

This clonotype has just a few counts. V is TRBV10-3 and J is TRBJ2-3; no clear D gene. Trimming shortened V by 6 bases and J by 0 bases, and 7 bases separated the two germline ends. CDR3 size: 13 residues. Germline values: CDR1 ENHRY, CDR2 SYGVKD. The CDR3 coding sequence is TGTGCCATCAGGGCAGACAGCACAGATACGCAGTATTTT. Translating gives CAIRADSTDTQYF.

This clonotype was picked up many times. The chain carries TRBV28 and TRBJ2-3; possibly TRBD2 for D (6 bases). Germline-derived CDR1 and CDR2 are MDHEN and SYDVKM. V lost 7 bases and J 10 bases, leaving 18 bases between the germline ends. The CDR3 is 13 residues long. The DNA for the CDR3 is TGTGCCAGCATCCCCCAGGAGGGCCGGGCGCAGTATTTT. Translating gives CASIPQEGRAQYF.

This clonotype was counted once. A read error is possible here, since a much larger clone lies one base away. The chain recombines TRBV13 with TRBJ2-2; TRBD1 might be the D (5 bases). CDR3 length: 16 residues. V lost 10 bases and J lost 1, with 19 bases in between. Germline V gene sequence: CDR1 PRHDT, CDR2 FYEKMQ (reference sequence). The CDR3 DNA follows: TGTGCCAATTTGGGCCCAGGGCAGGGGAACACCGGGGAGCTGTTTTTT. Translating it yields CANLGPGQGNTGELFF.

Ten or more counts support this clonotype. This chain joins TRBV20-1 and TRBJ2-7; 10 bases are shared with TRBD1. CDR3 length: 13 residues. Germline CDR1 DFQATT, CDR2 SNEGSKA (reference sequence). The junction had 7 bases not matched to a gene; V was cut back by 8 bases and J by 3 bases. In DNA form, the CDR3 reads TGCAGTACCCGTGGGACAGGGGACTACGAGCAGTACTTC. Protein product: CSTRGTGDYEQYF.

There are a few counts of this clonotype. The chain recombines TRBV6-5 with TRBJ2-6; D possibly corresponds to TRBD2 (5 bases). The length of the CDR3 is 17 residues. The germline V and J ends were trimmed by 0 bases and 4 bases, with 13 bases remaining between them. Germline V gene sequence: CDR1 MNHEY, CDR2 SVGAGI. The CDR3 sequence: CASSYSKAGLGANVLTF. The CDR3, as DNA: TGTGCCAGCAGTTACTCGAAGGCGGGCTTAGGGGCCAACGTCCTGACTTTC.

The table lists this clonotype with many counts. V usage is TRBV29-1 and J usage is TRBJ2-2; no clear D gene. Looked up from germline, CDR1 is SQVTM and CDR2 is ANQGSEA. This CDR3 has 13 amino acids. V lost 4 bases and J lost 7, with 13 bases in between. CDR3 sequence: CSVGELEGGELFF. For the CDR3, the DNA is TGCAGCGTTGGCGAGCTTGAAGGCGGGGAGCTGTTTTTT.

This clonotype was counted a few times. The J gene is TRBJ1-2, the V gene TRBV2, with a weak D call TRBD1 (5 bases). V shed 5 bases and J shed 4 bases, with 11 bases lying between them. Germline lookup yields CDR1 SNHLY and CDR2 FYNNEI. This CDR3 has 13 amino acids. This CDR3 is CASSQQASYGYTF. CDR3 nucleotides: TGTGCCAGCAGTCAACAGGCTTCCTATGGCTACACCTTC.

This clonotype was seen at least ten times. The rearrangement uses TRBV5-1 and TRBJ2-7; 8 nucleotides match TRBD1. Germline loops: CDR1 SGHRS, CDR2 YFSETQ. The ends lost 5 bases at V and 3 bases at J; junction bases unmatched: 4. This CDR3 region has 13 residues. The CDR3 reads CASSPDRGYEQYF. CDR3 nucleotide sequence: TGCGCCAGCAGTCCCGACAGGGGCTACGAGCAGTACTTC.

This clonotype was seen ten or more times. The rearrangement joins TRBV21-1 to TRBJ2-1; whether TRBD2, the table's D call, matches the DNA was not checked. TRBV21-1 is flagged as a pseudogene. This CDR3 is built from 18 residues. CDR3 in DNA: TGTGCCAGCAGCAAAAATGGTCAGCGGGAGCCAGCCTACAATGAGCAGTTCTTC. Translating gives CASSKNGQREPAYNEQFF.

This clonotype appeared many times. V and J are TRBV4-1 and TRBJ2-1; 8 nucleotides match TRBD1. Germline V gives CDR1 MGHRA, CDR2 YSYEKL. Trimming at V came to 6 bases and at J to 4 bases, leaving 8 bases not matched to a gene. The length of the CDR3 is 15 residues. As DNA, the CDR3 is TGCGCCAGCAGTTTAGTCGGGACAGGATACAATGAGCAGTTCTTC. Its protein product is CASSLVGTGYNEQFF.